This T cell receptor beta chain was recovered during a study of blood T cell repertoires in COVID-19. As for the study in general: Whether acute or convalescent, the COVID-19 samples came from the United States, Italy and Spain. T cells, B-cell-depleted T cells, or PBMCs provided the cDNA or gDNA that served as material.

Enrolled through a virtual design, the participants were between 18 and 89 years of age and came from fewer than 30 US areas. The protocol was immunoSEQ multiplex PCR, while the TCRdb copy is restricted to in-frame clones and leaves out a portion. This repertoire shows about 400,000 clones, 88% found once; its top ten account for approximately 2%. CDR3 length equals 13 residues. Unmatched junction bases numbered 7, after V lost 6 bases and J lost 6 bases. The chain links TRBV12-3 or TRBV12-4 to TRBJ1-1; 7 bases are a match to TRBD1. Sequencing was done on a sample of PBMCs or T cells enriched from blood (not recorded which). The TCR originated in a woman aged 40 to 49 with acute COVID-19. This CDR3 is CASSRDSTAEAFF. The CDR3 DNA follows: TGTGCCAGCAGCAGGGACAGCACCGCTGAAGCTTTCTTT.